The clone carrying this TCR beta chain was seen at least ten times. Germline V gene data show CDR1 as MDHEN and CDR2 as SYDVKM. The CDR3 consists of 15 residues. The J segment lost 10 bases and the V segment lost 2 bases, leaving 7 bases of the junction unmatched. Both subsets, CD45RA+ naive and CD45RA-negative memory, were split from the CD4+ cells. This sample was included in a study of shared clonotypes between healthy human individuals. This table comes from immunoSEQ multiplex PCR, and its TCRdb copy is limited to in-frame clones, with some not included. The data show 780,000 or so clones, roughly 72% seen once.

The receptor's source is a woman between 25 and 40 years old in good health. The sequencing input was memory CD4+ T cells sorted from blood. Subset denoted: CD45RA-negative fraction. The chain couples TRBV28 to TRBJ1-4, with 10 bases identical to TRBD1. This chain's CDR3 is CASSLPGQGLGKLFF. The CDR3 DNA reads TGTGCCAGCAGTTTACCGGGACAGGGGCTTGGAAAACTGTTTTTT.